This record concerns one T cell receptor beta chain sequence. The germline V gene has CDR1 MNHNS and CDR2 SASEGT. V shed 7 bases and J shed 0 bases, with 16 bases lying between them. The CDR3 runs to 16 residues. Each CDR3 protein is one row after TCRdb ran MiXCR on the RT-PCR reads. The sample consists of fewer than 800,000 distinct CDR3 sequences, more than 13% of them appearing once. The rearrangement uses TRBV6-1 and TRBJ1-5, with D maybe TRBD1 (6 bases). This TCR derives from a female donor in good health, serving as a healthy control. Sequenced input: memory CD4+ T cells from blood. CDR3 in amino acids: CASNGGGDYSNQPQHF. CDR3 nucleotide sequence: TGTGCCAGCAATGGAGGGGGGGACTATAGCAATCAGCCCCAGCATTTT.